The 18 T cell receptor beta chains in this list originate from one sample, sequenced in a study of monozygotic twins with inflammatory bowel disease. TCRdb reprocessed the 5' RACE reads, keeping one entry per CDR3 protein, no DNA. The sample has roughly 200,000 distinct CDR3 sequences, and its top ten clones hold 1.5% to 2%. The sequenced sample consisted of blood. The receptors shown here come from a human donor with ulcerative colitis or Crohn's disease, or a healthy co-twin of an affected twin (not recorded which).

This chain links TRBV3-1 with TRBJ2-5; TCRdb's D gene call, TRBD1, goes unchecked for lack of DNA. There are 14 residues in the CDR3. CDR1 LGHDT and CDR2 YNNKEL come from the germline V gene (reference sequence). This chain's CDR3 is CASSRVTGDVTQYF.

The V and J genes are TRBV27 and TRBJ1-5. CDR1 MNHEY and CDR2 SMNVEV come from the germline V gene (reference sequence). The CDR3 has 14 amino acids. CDR3 protein: CASSLIAGDQPQHF.

V and J are TRBV29-1 and TRBJ1-3. The CDR3 loop spans 14 amino acids. Germline assignment: CDR1 SQVTM and CDR2 ANQGSEA. CDR3 residues: CSVELPSLGNTIYF.

J is TRBJ1-4 and V is TRBV5-1; TCRdb's assignment of TRBD1 cannot be checked, as there is no DNA. The CDR3 has 18 amino acids. Germline lookup yields CDR1 SGHRS and CDR2 YFSETQ. CDR3 sequence: CASSRGTTTKATNEKLFF.

This chain uses TRBV24-1 with TRBJ2-1; the TCRdb call, TRBD1, lacks DNA for checking. The CDR3 has 14 amino acids. CDR1 and CDR2 from the germline V gene are KGHDR and SFDVKD. The CDR3 reads CATSDFSQGNEQFF.

The chain recombines TRBV27 with TRBJ2-3; TCRdb's D call of TRBD2 is untestable without DNA. This CDR3 contains 16 residues. Germline CDR1 is MNHEY and CDR2 is SMNVEV (reference sequence). The CDR3 spells CASASPGTSGTDTQYF.

CDR3 loop: CASSPGQGPLNVLTF. This chain joins TRBV12-3 or TRBV12-4 and TRBJ2-6; TCRdb's assignment of TRBD1 cannot be checked, as there is no DNA. The CDR3 runs 15 residues.

The genes are TRBV5-8 and TRBJ2-3; TCRdb returns TRBD1, unconfirmable since there is no DNA. Germline values: CDR1 SGHTS, CDR2 YDEGEE. This CDR3 has 15 amino acids. The CDR3 spells CASSRDRGLRIAQYF.

V is TRBV5-1 and J is TRBJ2-1; TCRdb's D gene call, TRBD1, goes unchecked for lack of DNA. Germline loops: CDR1 SGHRS, CDR2 YFSETQ. The CDR3 has 13 residues. CDR3 loop: CASSLGPGDEQFF. The whole variable domain, remainder taken from reference TRBV5-1 and TRBJ2-1, is KAGVTQTPRYLIKTRGQQVTLSCSPISGHRSVSWYQQTPGQGLQFLFEYFSETQRNKGNFPGRFSGRQFSNSRSEMNVSTLELGDSALYLCASSLGPGDEQFFGPGTRLTVL.

The rearrangement links TRBV12-3 or TRBV12-4 to TRBJ2-3; with no DNA, the TCRdb D assignment of TRBD1 cannot be verified. This CDR3 is 15 amino acids long. CDR3 in amino acids: CASSFRDRATDTQYF.

The chain joins TRBV7-8 to TRBJ2-1; TCRdb indicates TRBD1, and absent DNA this call remains unverified. The CDR3 is 17 amino acids. Germline V CDR1 and CDR2: SGHVS, FQNEAQ. CDR3 sequence reads: CASSLIRGRTPYNEQFF.

This rearrangement joins TRBV3-1 to TRBJ1-1; lacking DNA, the TRBD1 call made by TCRdb goes unchecked. The V gene's germline CDR1 is LGHDT and CDR2 YNNKEL (reference sequence). CDR3 length: 16 residues. This chain's CDR3 is CASSQGDAWGNTEAFF.

This chain joins TRBV20-1 and TRBJ1-2; TCRdb lists TRBD1, though no DNA is available to test this call. This CDR3 region has 15 residues. Germline V gives CDR1 DFQATT, CDR2 SNEGSKA (reference sequence). CDR3 sequence reads: CSARTRTGQGPGYTF.

The chain recombines TRBV15 with TRBJ2-1; as DNA is missing, the TRBD2 call by TCRdb cannot be tested. The germline CDR1 and CDR2 sequences are LNHNV and YYDKDF (reference sequence). The CDR3 runs 17 residues. Here the CDR3 reads CATSVGLAGASYNEQFF.

The CDR3 spells CASSPHEVLYEQYF. The chain combines TRBV7-8 with TRBJ2-7. Germline CDR1 SGHVS, CDR2 FQNEAQ. CDR3 length equals 14 residues.

The chain employs TRBV20-1 and TRBJ2-1; the D call from TCRdb, TRBD1, cannot be confirmed without DNA. Germline CDR1 is DFQATT and CDR2 is SNEGSKA (reference sequence). This CDR3 has 15 residues. The CDR3 sequence is CSALFGTGNGDEQFF.

This chain connects TRBV7-2 to TRBJ2-5; absent DNA, TCRdb's TRBD1 call cannot be checked. CDR3 size: 15 residues. Germline V gives CDR1 SGHTA, CDR2 FQGNSA. This chain's CDR3 is CASSLMIGGRETQYF.

J is TRBJ1-4 and V is TRBV5-1. The CDR3 spans 17 residues. Germline lookup yields CDR1 SGHRS and CDR2 YFSETQ. The CDR3 region is CASSLAGTSATNEKLFF.